A single sample gave rise to the 32 T cell receptor beta chains below, sequenced in a study of OX40 agonist ivuxolimab in advanced cancers. Data came from immunoSEQ multiplex PCR; TCRdb stores just in-frame clones and leaves some out. The table lists 45,000 to 70,000 clones, roughly 90% of them singletons. Specimen: CD4+ or CD8+ T cells sorted from blood, collected in a trial of the OX40 agonist ivuxolimab. The receptor set was obtained from an adult with an advanced solid tumor such as melanoma, head and neck, liver or kidney cancer.

V and J are TRBV5-1 and TRBJ1-6; the D is unclear. CDR1 and CDR2 from the germline V gene are SGHRS and YFSETQ. V dropped 1 base and J dropped 5 bases, with 7 bases sitting between them. This CDR3 contains 14 residues. The CDR3 DNA reads TGCGCCAGCAGCTTGTGGCAGGATAATTCACCCCTCCACTTT. Translating it yields CASSLWQDNSPLHF. The full variable domain, completed using reference TRBV5-1 and TRBJ1-6, is KAGVTQTPRYLIKTRGQQVTLSCSPISGHRSVSWYQQTPGQGLQFLFEYFSETQRNKGNFPGRFSGRQFSNSRSEMNVSTLELGDSALYLCASSLWQDNSPLHFGNGTRLTVT.

The rearrangement joins TRBV6-1 to TRBJ2-5; the D gene is possibly TRBD1 (5 bases). V gave up 4 bases and J gave up 5 bases, with 20 bases separating them. Looked up from germline, CDR1 is MNHNS and CDR2 is SASEGT. This CDR3 region has 16 residues. The DNA of the CDR3 is TGTGCCAGCAGTGCAGTAGATAGGGGAAAGCGTGAGACCCAGTACTTC. Residues: CASSAVDRGKRETQYF.

The V call is TRBV7-3, the J call TRBJ2-1; a weak D match, TRBD2 (5 bases). The CDR3 has 15 amino acids. Trimming stripped 5 bases from V and 0 bases from J, with 11 bases between. Germline CDR1 is SGHTA and CDR2 is FQGTGA. DNA for the CDR3: TGTGCCAGCAGCCCCAGCGGAATCTCCTACAATGAGCAGTTCTTC. This translates into CASSPSGISYNEQFF.

V and J are TRBV19 and TRBJ2-2; TRBD1 aligns across 12 bases. This CDR3 has 15 residues. From germline, CDR1 is LNHDA and CDR2 SQIVND (reference sequence). Germline trimming cut 9 bases from V and 7 bases from J; bases unmatched to any gene: 9. The CDR3 region has the DNA TGTGCCAGCACCTCGGGGACAGGGGGCCGCGGGGAGCTGTTTTTT. It is translated as CASTSGTGGRGELFF.

The chain combines TRBV19 with TRBJ1-3; possible D gene TRBD1, 5 bases. This CDR3 has 14 amino acids. The V end was cut by 9 bases, the J end by 0 bases, with 12 bases between. Germline CDR1 LNHDA, CDR2 SQIVND (reference sequence). The CDR3 nucleotides are TGTGCCAGCCTACCAGGGAGCTCTGGAAACACCATATATTTT. Amino acid sequence: CASLPGSSGNTIYF.

The rearrangement uses TRBV11-2 and TRBJ1-4; 7 bases line up with TRBD1. CDR1 is SGHAT and CDR2 is FQNNGV in the germline V gene. This CDR3 has 13 amino acids. V lost 4 bases to trimming and J lost 7 bases; unmatched junction nucleotides: 3. Here the CDR3 reads CASSYRTGEKLFF. The CDR3 coding sequence is TGTGCCAGCAGCTACCGGACAGGTGAAAAACTGTTTTTT.

The gene calls are TRBV29-1 and TRBJ1-1; D not certain. This CDR3 region has 13 residues. Deletions cut 6 bases from V and 1 base from J, with 12 bases between. From germline, CDR1 is SQVTM and CDR2 ANQGSEA. The CDR3 sequence is CSVARSGNTEAFF. CDR3 DNA sequence: TGCAGCGTCGCCCGATCAGGGAACACTGAAGCTTTCTTT. The full variable domain, in which reference TRBV29-1 and TRBJ1-1 provide the parts outside the CDR3, is SAVISQKPSRDICQRGTSLTIQCQVDSQVTMMFWYRQQPGQSLTLIATANQGSEATYESGFVIDKFPISRPNLTFSTLTVSNMSPEDSSIYLCSVARSGNTEAFFGQGTRLTVV.

Notes on this clone: An end of the junction differs from the germline gene, which may be a read error. V usage is TRBV7-7 and J usage is TRBJ2-2; D uncertain. The length of the CDR3 is 14 residues. Germline V gives CDR1 SSHAT, CDR2 FNYEAQ (reference sequence). The CDR3, as DNA: TGTGCTAGCAGCCCCGTCCGCGGTGGCGGGGAGCTGTTTTTT. This encodes CASSPVRGGGELFF.

The chain links TRBV19 to TRBJ2-2, with a possible D match to TRBD2 (6 bases). CDR1 LNHDA and CDR2 SQIVND come from the germline V gene (reference sequence). V was clipped by 1 base and J by 1 base, with 19 bases between them. This CDR3 comprises 19 residues. CDR3 sequence reads: CASSIGWRADYLNTGELFF. As DNA, the CDR3 is TGTGCCAGTAGTATAGGTTGGCGAGCGGACTACTTGAACACCGGGGAGCTGTTTTTT. Combining the CDR3 with reference TRBV19 and TRBJ2-2 gives the whole variable domain DGGITQSPKYLFRKEGQNVTLSCEQNLNHDAMYWYRQDPGQGLRLIYYSQIVNDFQKGDIAEGYSVSREKKESFPLTVTSAQKNPTAFYLCASSIGWRADYLNTGELFFGEGSRLTVL.

The chain couples TRBV14 to TRBJ1-2, with 10 bases matching TRBD1. Germline CDR1 and CDR2: SGHDN and FVKESK. Losses at the gene ends were 5 bases for V and 4 bases for J; bases not matched to a gene: 7. The CDR3 runs 15 residues. CDR3 DNA: TGTGCCAGCAGCTCGGCCGGGACAGGGGTCTATGGCTACACCTTC. This sequence encodes CASSSAGTGVYGYTF.

The J gene is TRBJ1-3, the V gene TRBV19, with no clear D. The CDR3 has 15 residues. V dropped 7 bases and J dropped 0 bases, with 13 bases sitting between them. Per germline, CDR1 LNHDA and CDR2 SQIVND (reference sequence). In DNA, the CDR3 is TGTGCCAGTAAGGCAGGTGCCTTCTCTGGAAACACCATATATTTT. This sequence encodes CASKAGAFSGNTIYF.

The V and J genes are TRBV21-1 and TRBJ2-3; TRBD2 is the table's D call and was not checked against the DNA. TRBV21-1 is a recognized pseudogene. This CDR3 comprises 14 residues. The CDR3 DNA reads as TGTGCCAGCAGCCATGGAGGTTCGGCAGATACGCAGTATTTT. Its translation is CASSHGGSADTQYF.

The CDR3 loop reads CASSQAATPTNYGYTF. DNA for the CDR3: TGTGCCAGCAGCCAAGCGGCGACCCCTACTAACTATGGCTACACCTTC. The chain is built from TRBV21-1 and TRBJ1-2. TRBV21-1 is a listed pseudogene. This CDR3 has 16 residues.

The J gene is TRBJ1-1, the V gene TRBV6-6; D unclear. Germline loops: CDR1 MNHNY, CDR2 SVGAGI (reference sequence). Trimming removed 5 bases at V and 5 bases at J, with 15 bases between. The CDR3 has 14 residues. CDR3 residues: CASSLDGLLTEAFF. CDR3 nucleotide sequence: TGTGCCAGCAGTCTAGACGGGCTCCTAACTGAAGCTTTCTTT.

The chain employs TRBV11-2 and TRBJ2-7; tentatively, D is TRBD2 (5 bases). There are 15 residues in the CDR3. The germline gives CDR1 SGHAT, CDR2 FQNNGV. Deletions cut 5 bases from V and 5 bases from J, with 19 bases between. DNA of the CDR3: TGTGCCAGCAGCCTGCGGTCGGGGATCGGCAACGAGCAGTACTTC. Protein sequence: CASSLRSGIGNEQYF.

The chain links TRBV25-1 to TRBJ1-2; the match to TRBD1 covers 7 bases. The CDR3 loop spans 15 amino acids. J was trimmed by 3 bases and V by 1 base; bases with no gene match: 5. CDR1 MGHDK and CDR2 SYGVNS come from the germline V gene. The CDR3 DNA is TGTGCCAGCAGTGAATTGGGGGACAGCTACTATGGCTACACCTTC. Translation: CASSELGDSYYGYTF.

This chain links TRBV28 with TRBJ1-1; 7 nucleotides line up with TRBD1. The CDR3 is made up of 16 amino acids. With V trimmed by 3 bases and J by 0 bases, 7 bases remained unmatched. Germline V gene lookup returns CDR1 MDHEN and CDR2 SYDVKM. The CDR3 DNA reads TGTGCCAGCAGTTTCTCGGGGACAGCCTTGAACACTGAAGCTTTCTTT. This gives the protein CASSFSGTALNTEAFF.

The chain links TRBV5-1 to TRBJ2-1; 10 nucleotides agree with TRBD2. The CDR3 length is 16 residues. CDR1 is SGHRS, CDR2 YFSETQ, per germline. J gave up 5 bases and V 4 bases, and 9 bases lay outside the gene matches. As DNA, the CDR3 is TGCGCCAGCAGCCCCCGGACTAGCGGAACAGACAATGAGCAGTTCTTC. It translates to CASSPRTSGTDNEQFF.

The rearrangement uses TRBV5-1 and TRBJ2-7; 10 nucleotides agree with TRBD1. From germline, CDR1 is SGHRS and CDR2 YFSETQ. The J segment lost 4 bases and the V segment lost 4 bases, leaving 8 bases of the junction unmatched. The CDR3 has 15 amino acids. As DNA, the CDR3 is TGCGCCAGCAGCCGCACAGGGACAGGGGTGTACGAGCAGTACTTC. Translated, it gives CASSRTGTGVYEQYF.

The chain employs TRBV4-1 and TRBJ1-3, with 9 nucleotides matching TRBD1. CDR1 is MGHRA, CDR2 YSYEKL, per germline. Losses at the gene ends were 0 bases for V and 4 bases for J; bases not matched to a gene: 10. The CDR3 contains 18 residues. The CDR3 sequence: CASSQERGQGGYGNTIYF. As DNA, the CDR3 is TGCGCCAGCAGCCAAGAAAGGGGACAGGGTGGTTACGGAAACACCATATATTTT.

J is TRBJ2-1 and V is TRBV21-1; TRBD2 is the table's D call, not checked against the DNA. TRBV21-1 constitutes a pseudogene. This CDR3 is 17 amino acids long. The CDR3 here is CASSVLSGTRSYNEQFF. The CDR3 region has the DNA TGTGCCAGCAGCGTCCTTAGCGGGACCCGGTCCTACAATGAGCAGTTCTTC.

The CDR3 bases are TGTGCCAGCAGCTCGGGACAGGGGAACTATGGCTACACCTTC. Translated, it gives CASSSGQGNYGYTF. V and J are TRBV5-5 and TRBJ1-2; the match to TRBD1 covers 10 bases. Germline V CDR1 and CDR2: SGHKS, YYEKEE (reference sequence). The CDR3 loop spans 14 amino acids. The V and J ends lost 3 bases and 2 bases, in that order; junction bases with no gene match: 1.

In this sample, this clone turned up a few times. V and J are TRBV30 and TRBJ1-5; 7 bases are shared with TRBD1. This CDR3 is 13 amino acids long. CDR1 is GTSNPN, CDR2 SVGIG, per germline (reference sequence). V dropped 0 bases and J dropped 4; count of bases not matched to a gene: 0. As DNA, the CDR3 is TGTGCCTGGAGTGTGACAGGGAATCAGCCCCAGCATTTT. The encoded protein is CAWSVTGNQPQHF.

The rearrangement joins TRBV2 to TRBJ2-7; tentatively, D is TRBD1 (6 bases). The ends were cut back, 6 bases at V and 2 bases at J, with 8 bases in the middle. Germline assignment: CDR1 SNHLY and CDR2 FYNNEI. This CDR3 spans 12 amino acids. The DNA for the CDR3 is TGTGCCAGCAGCTGGGACACCTACGAGCAGTACTTC. This gives the protein CASSWDTYEQYF.

This clone has just one count. The chain joins TRBV7-3 to TRBJ2-6; D possibly matches TRBD1 or TRBD2 (5 bases each). The CDR3 is 18 amino acids. Germline CDR1 and CDR2: SGHTA and FQGTGA. V was clipped by 0 bases and J by 0 bases, with 12 bases between them. Written as DNA, the CDR3 is TGTGCCAGCAGCTTAACCGGAATGGGGACCTCTGGGGCCAACGTCCTGACTTTC. This sequence encodes CASSLTGMGTSGANVLTF. Full variable domain (outside the CDR3, taken from reference TRBV7-3 and TRBJ2-6): GAGVSQTPSNKVTEKGKYVELRCDPISGHTALYWYRQSLGQGPEFLIYFQGTGAADDSGLPNDRFFAVRPEGSVSTLKIQRTERGDSAVYLCASSLTGMGTSGANVLTFGAGSRLTVL.

This clone was detected a few times. This chain links TRBV10-2 with TRBJ1-5, with 7 bases lining up with TRBD1. This CDR3 is 12 amino acids long. With V trimmed by 6 bases and J by 4 bases, 0 bases remained unmatched. The germline V gene encodes CDR1 WSHSY and CDR2 SAAADI. The CDR3 loop is CASRTGNQPQHF. CDR3 sequence (DNA): TGCGCCAGCAGGACAGGGAATCAGCCCCAGCATTTT.

Written as DNA, the CDR3 is TGTGCCAGCAGCCCCGGACGCAACTATGGCTACACCTTC. Translated, it gives CASSPGRNYGYTF. The chain is built from TRBV2 and TRBJ1-2; D is undetermined. Germline loops: CDR1 SNHLY, CDR2 FYNNEI. The V gene lost 6 bases and the J gene lost 2 bases, with 10 bases spanning the gap. The CDR3 extends over 13 amino acids. Drawing the rest from reference TRBV2 and TRBJ1-2, the complete variable domain is EPEVTQTPSHQVTQMGQEVILRCVPISNHLYFYWYRQILGQKVEFLVSFYNNEISEKSEIFDDQFSVERPDGSNFTLKIRSTKLEDSAMYFCASSPGRNYGYTFGSGTRLTVV.

This clone was recorded once. This chain links TRBV4-1 with TRBJ2-7; 11 bases fit TRBD1. Germline-derived CDR1 and CDR2 are MGHRA and YSYEKL. The CDR3 extends over 14 amino acids. V trimming: 3 bases; J trimming: 7 bases; junction bases outside the gene matches: 5. Written as DNA, the CDR3 is TGCGCCAGCAGCCATGGACAGGGGGCGGGAGAGCAGTACTTC. This codes for CASSHGQGAGEQYF.

Only one count was recorded for this clone. The V and J genes are TRBV10-2 and TRBJ2-3; 10 bases match TRBD2. With V trimmed by 5 bases and J by 1 base, 0 bases remained unmatched. CDR3 length equals 14 residues. The V gene's germline CDR1 is WSHSY and CDR2 SAAADI. CDR3 loop: CASSTSGGTDTQYF. The DNA of the CDR3 is TGCGCCAGCAGTACTAGCGGGGGCACAGATACGCAGTATTTT.

The chain carries TRBV30 and TRBJ1-6; perhaps TRBD1 as D (5 bases). The V end was cut by 3 bases, the J end by 7 bases, with 13 bases between. From germline, CDR1 is GTSNPN and CDR2 SVGIG (reference sequence). The CDR3 loop spans 14 amino acids. The CDR3 sequence is CAWRAAGGNSPLHF. The DNA of the CDR3 is TGTGCCTGGAGGGCGGCCGGGGGGAATTCACCCCTCCACTTT.

J is TRBJ2-3 and V is TRBV19, with 9 bases fitting TRBD1. The CDR3 extends over 16 amino acids. The V and J ends lost 0 bases and 3 bases, in that order; junction bases with no gene match: 4. CDR1 and CDR2 (germline): LNHDA, SQIVND (reference sequence). The chain's CDR3 is CASSIDGTGKTDTQYF. CDR3 nucleotides: TGTGCCAGTAGTATAGACGGGACAGGGAAAACAGATACGCAGTATTTT. The complete variable domain, with remaining parts taken from reference TRBV19 and TRBJ2-3, reads DGGITQSPKYLFRKEGQNVTLSCEQNLNHDAMYWYRQDPGQGLRLIYYSQIVNDFQKGDIAEGYSVSREKKESFPLTVTSAQKNPTAFYLCASSIDGTGKTDTQYFGPGTRLTVL.

The V gene is TRBV11-2, the J gene TRBJ2-6, with 9 bases that match TRBD1. This CDR3 contains 17 residues. CDR1 and CDR2 from the germline V gene are SGHAT and FQNNGV. Unmatched junction bases numbered 6, after V lost 5 bases and J lost 1 base. The CDR3 spells CASSRDRGGSGANVLTF. The CDR3 DNA reads as TGTGCCAGCAGCCGAGACAGGGGGGGATCTGGGGCCAACGTCCTGACTTTC.